These 31 T cell receptor beta chains originate from one sample sequenced in a study of cytomegalovirus exposure and HLA in healthy donors. The data were produced by immunoSEQ multiplex PCR, yet TCRdb's version contains in-frame clones alone and is incomplete. The sample includes fewer than 200,000 clones, 75% to 90% of them seen just once. The specimen sequenced was PBMCs. The receptors were sampled from a woman aged 18-29 years in good health and CMV-seronegative.

V is TRBV4-1 and J is TRBJ1-1, with TRBD1 as a possible D gene (6 bases). The CDR3 is 15 amino acids. V lost 4 bases and J 3 bases, leaving 15 bases between the germline ends. Per germline, CDR1 MGHRA and CDR2 YSYEKL. This CDR3 reads CASSPPRGIDTEAFF. DNA for the CDR3: TGCGCCAGCAGCCCACCCAGGGGAATTGACACTGAAGCTTTCTTT.

The chain employs TRBV4-3 and TRBJ2-7; the match to TRBD2 covers 8 bases. The CDR3 is made up of 15 amino acids. Germline assignment: CDR1 LGHNA and CDR2 YSLEER. After removal of 1 base from V and 4 bases from J, the junction contained 6 bases not matched to a gene. DNA of the CDR3: TGCGCCAGCAGCCAAGTCGGAACTAGCGGTTACGAGCAGTACTTC. Protein sequence: CASSQVGTSGYEQYF.

V gene TRBV6-5 combines with J gene TRBJ2-3; 7 nucleotides match TRBD1. The CDR3 sequence is 15 residues long. V was clipped by 0 bases and J by 2 bases; unmatched bases: 2. Germline CDR1 MNHEY, CDR2 SVGAGI. The CDR3 DNA sequence: TGTGCCAGCAGTTACTCGGGACAGCTCACAGATACGCAGTATTTT. Amino acid sequence: CASSYSGQLTDTQYF.

This clone was recorded a few times. This rearrangement joins TRBV5-1 to TRBJ1-6; D unresolved. Germline loops: CDR1 SGHRS, CDR2 YFSETQ. The CDR3 is made up of 16 amino acids. V shed 1 base and J shed 0 bases, with 8 bases lying between them. The CDR3 DNA sequence: TGCGCCAGCAGCTTGCGCTCTAGCTCCTATAATTCACCCCTCCACTTT. This gives the protein CASSLRSSSYNSPLHF.

The CDR3 DNA sequence: TGTGCCAGCAGTTATTTGACACGCGGGGTCCAAGAGACCCAGTACTTC. It yields the protein CASSYLTRGVQETQYF. This chain uses TRBV6-5 with TRBJ2-5; maybe TRBD2 (6 bases). The germline gives CDR1 MNHEY, CDR2 SVGAGI. V lost 3 bases and J lost 1, with 15 bases in between. The CDR3 spans 16 residues.

The CDR3 coding sequence is TGTGCCACCTCCCCGAGGAGGTCTGGACAGAGTACAAAAAACTACGAGCAGTACTTC. Protein sequence: CATSPRRSGQSTKNYEQYF. This sequence joins TRBV19 and TRBJ2-7; possible D gene TRBD1, 6 bases. CDR1 and CDR2 (germline): LNHDA, SQIVND (reference sequence). This CDR3 has 19 residues. Trimming stripped 10 bases from V and 3 bases from J, with 34 bases between.

Points on this clone: Germline is not matched at one junction end, which may reflect a read error. The chain joins TRBV2 to TRBJ2-7; D gene ambiguous. This CDR3 spans 14 amino acids. Germline CDR1 reads SNHLY; CDR2 reads FYNNEI. The CDR3 region is CASNIRLAESTQAF. The CDR3 DNA sequence: TGTGCCAGCAATATCAGGTTGGCCGAATCAACGCAGGCCTTC.

This chain connects TRBV4-1 to TRBJ2-2; maybe TRBD1 (6 bases). This CDR3 has 15 amino acids. Trimming left V 1 base short and J 8 bases short, with 14 bases between. The germline CDR1 and CDR2 sequences are MGHRA and YSYEKL. The CDR3 sequence is CASSQAGVGAGELFF. The CDR3 DNA is TGCGCCAGCAGCCAAGCAGGGGTGGGGGCTGGGGAGCTGTTTTTT.

V and J are TRBV6-1 and TRBJ2-7, with 8 nucleotides matching TRBD1. This CDR3 is 13 amino acids long. Trimming took 8 bases from V and 5 from J; bases not matched to a gene: 8. Germline V gives CDR1 MNHNS, CDR2 SASEGT. The CDR3 here is CASSRQGANEQYF. The DNA for the CDR3 is TGTGCCAGCTCGAGGCAGGGGGCAAACGAGCAGTACTTC.

Points on this clone: The sample carries other DNA sequences with the same CDR3. V gene TRBV5-1 combines with J gene TRBJ2-1; 9 bases are a match to TRBD2. Germline CDR1 SGHRS, CDR2 YFSETQ. The trim removed 4 bases at V and 6 bases at J, leaving 8 bases unmatched. The CDR3 contains 15 residues. The CDR3 sequence is CASSSLAGGSNEQFF. In DNA form, the CDR3 reads TGCGCCAGCAGCAGTCTTGCGGGGGGGAGCAATGAGCAGTTCTTC.

In this sample, this clone turned up a few times. The gene calls are TRBV6-1 and TRBJ1-2; tentative D call: TRBD1 (5 bases). The length of the CDR3 is 15 residues. Germline V gene lookup returns CDR1 MNHNS and CDR2 SASEGT. Between the trimmed V and J ends, which lost 3 bases and 3 bases, there was a span of 14 bases. For the CDR3, the DNA is TGTGCCAGCAGTGAGTTTTTGCCGACAGACTATGGCTACACCTTC. It codes for CASSEFLPTDYGYTF.

The gene calls are TRBV2 and TRBJ1-5, with D tentatively TRBD1 (6 bases). Germline V gives CDR1 SNHLY, CDR2 FYNNEI. This CDR3 has 16 residues. Trimming removed 7 bases from V and 1 base from J, with 17 bases in between. The DNA of the CDR3 is TGTGCCAGCAAAGGGGGGGATAGGAAAAGCAATCAGCCCCAGCATTTT. Residues: CASKGGDRKSNQPQHF.

This chain uses TRBV2 with TRBJ2-5, with D maybe TRBD2 (6 bases). Between the trimmed V and J ends, which lost 6 bases and 4 bases, there was a span of 9 bases. This CDR3 has 12 amino acids. The germline gives CDR1 SNHLY, CDR2 FYNNEI. In nucleotides, the CDR3 is TGTGCCAGCAGGGAGGGAGGAGAGACCCAGTACTTC. This gives the protein CASREGGETQYF.

V gene TRBV5-1 combines with J gene TRBJ2-3; D gene unclear. The CDR3 spans 14 residues. Germline CDR1 reads SGHRS; CDR2 reads YFSETQ. V was cut by 5 bases and J by 0 bases, with 10 bases left in between. The CDR3 is CASRSGLSTDTQYF. For the CDR3, the DNA is TGCGCCAGCAGATCGGGTTTAAGCACAGATACGCAGTATTTT.

CDR3 loop: CASSQDLSTSGYNEQFF. CDR3 bases: TGCGCCAGCAGCCAAGATTTGTCGACTAGCGGTTACAATGAGCAGTTCTTC. This sequence joins TRBV4-3 and TRBJ2-1; TRBD2 matches 9 bases. Losses at the gene ends were 0 bases for V and 4 bases for J; bases not matched to a gene: 7. Per germline, CDR1 LGHNA and CDR2 YSLEER. The CDR3 spans 17 residues.

The chain couples TRBV5-6 to TRBJ1-1, with D unresolved. Between the trimmed V and J ends, which lost 2 bases and 0 bases, there was a span of 17 bases. The CDR3 sequence is 17 residues long. Germline loops: CDR1 SGHDT, CDR2 YYEEEE. CDR3: CASSFWRRTSLNTEAFF. The CDR3 coding sequence is TGTGCCAGCAGCTTCTGGAGGCGGACTTCGTTGAACACTGAAGCTTTCTTT.

This chain connects TRBV5-1 to TRBJ2-5; TRBD1 is a possible D gene (6 bases). Deletions cut 2 bases from V and 1 base from J, with 9 bases between. The CDR3 covers 14 residues. Germline values: CDR1 SGHRS, CDR2 YFSETQ. DNA for the CDR3: TGCGCCAGCAGCTTCTCGGACAGCCAAGAGACCCAGTACTTC. This translates into CASSFSDSQETQYF.

J is TRBJ2-7 and V is TRBV7-2, with D possibly matching TRBD1 (6 bases). Germline lookup yields CDR1 SGHTA and CDR2 FQGNSA. This CDR3 has 15 amino acids. Trimming shortened V by 1 base and J by 5 bases, and 15 bases separated the two germline ends. CDR3 DNA: TGTGCCAGCAGCTTAGGAGTGGGACACAGGGACGAGCAGTACTTC. It yields the protein CASSLGVGHRDEQYF.

This chain links TRBV7-2 with TRBJ1-2; possibly TRBD1 for D (6 bases). Germline loops: CDR1 SGHTA, CDR2 FQGNSA. The ends were cut back, 1 base at V and 8 bases at J, with 14 bases in the middle. The CDR3 sequence is 14 residues long. CDR3: CASSLVQGQDGYTF. As DNA, the CDR3 is TGTGCCAGCAGCTTAGTGCAGGGACAAGACGGCTACACCTTC. Using reference TRBV7-2 and TRBJ1-2 for the parts outside the CDR3, the full variable domain is GAGVSQSPSNKVTEKGKDVELRCDPISGHTALYWYRQSLGQGLEFLIYFQGNSAPDKSGLPSDRFSAERTGGSVSTLTIQRTQQEDSAVYLCASSLVQGQDGYTFGSGTRLTVV.

The chain couples TRBV7-8 to TRBJ1-3, with a weak D call TRBD1 (5 bases). V gave up 5 bases and J gave up 3 bases, with 17 bases separating them. Germline V lookup: CDR1 SGHVS, CDR2 FQNEAQ. The CDR3 is 16 residues long. CDR3 region: CASSGPGLRDGNTIYF. The CDR3 coding sequence is TGTGCCAGCAGCGGTCCGGGACTCCGGGATGGAAACACCATATATTTT.

The chain joins TRBV5-1 to TRBJ2-3, with a weak D call TRBD1 (5 bases). V was clipped by 3 bases and J by 5 bases, with 10 bases between them. The CDR3 sequence is 13 residues long. Germline V gene data show CDR1 as SGHRS and CDR2 as YFSETQ. As DNA, the CDR3 is TGCGCCAGCAGCTGGAATGACAGAGATACGCAGTATTTT. It translates to CASSWNDRDTQYF.

The V and J genes are TRBV14 and TRBJ1-4; no reliable D call. CDR1 is SGHDN and CDR2 is FVKESK in the germline V gene. This CDR3 has 16 residues. Trimming cost V 5 bases and J 8 bases, with 21 bases left between them. This CDR3 is CASSSTSPSAGEKLFF. The DNA for the CDR3 is TGTGCCAGCAGCTCTACCTCGCCCTCAGCGGGGGAAAAACTGTTTTTT.

The chain employs TRBV9 and TRBJ2-7, with 7 nucleotides matching TRBD2. Germline V gene lookup returns CDR1 SGDLS and CDR2 YYNGEE. The CDR3 runs 15 residues. Unmatched junction bases numbered 9, after V lost 0 bases and J lost 6 bases. The CDR3 nucleotides read TGTGCCAGCAGCGTAGGGGCCCCACTAGCGAGCGAGCAGTACTTC. This encodes CASSVGAPLASEQYF.

V gene TRBV7-2 combines with J gene TRBJ1-6; D remains unclear. The length of the CDR3 is 12 residues. Germline CDR1 SGHTA, CDR2 FQGNSA. Trimming removed 4 bases from V and 9 bases from J, with 7 bases in between. CDR3 loop: CASSSNSSPLHF. The CDR3 nucleotides are TGTGCCAGCAGCTCTAACAGTTCACCCCTCCACTTT.

V usage is TRBV7-9 and J usage is TRBJ2-4; possible D gene TRBD1, 6 bases. The V gene's germline CDR1 is SEHNR and CDR2 FQNEAQ (reference sequence). The CDR3 has 14 residues. Trimming took 5 bases from V and 8 from J, leaving 16 bases between them. CDR3 protein: CASSPRTERDIQYF. The CDR3 DNA sequence: TGTGCCAGCAGCCCACGGACAGAACGGGACATTCAGTACTTC.

V is TRBV10-3 and J is TRBJ1-2; tentatively, D is TRBD1 (5 bases). The CDR3 covers 13 residues. V shed 7 bases and J shed 4 bases, with 13 bases lying between them. Per germline, CDR1 ENHRY and CDR2 SYGVKD. The CDR3 protein is CAITPDSGYGYTF. For the CDR3, the DNA is TGTGCCATCACCCCCGACAGTGGCTATGGCTACACCTTC.

This chain links TRBV6-4 with TRBJ2-2, with 13 bases lining up with TRBD2. V was clipped by 5 bases and J by 1 base; unmatched bases: 1. CDR1 MRHNA and CDR2 SNTAGT come from the germline V gene. The CDR3 consists of 16 residues. The CDR3 is CASSRTSGGNTGELFF. In nucleotides, the CDR3 is TGTGCCAGCAGTAGGACTAGCGGGGGGAACACCGGGGAGCTGTTTTTT.

The gene calls are TRBV4-1 and TRBJ2-5; the D gene is possibly TRBD1 (5 bases). Trimming removed 2 bases at V and 3 bases at J, with 10 bases between. The CDR3 runs 14 residues. Germline lookup yields CDR1 MGHRA and CDR2 YSYEKL. The CDR3 nucleotides are TGCGCCAGCAGCCAATGGGAAGGGGAAGAGACCCAGTACTTC. This codes for CASSQWEGEETQYF.

The V and J genes are TRBV7-9 and TRBJ1-2, with TRBD1 matching over 10 bases. This CDR3 is built from 16 residues. Losses at the gene ends were 0 bases for V and 6 bases for J; bases not matched to a gene: 7. Germline loops: CDR1 SEHNR, CDR2 FQNEAQ (reference sequence). CDR3 region: CASSLAGGGTGDGYTF. Written as DNA, the CDR3 is TGTGCCAGCAGCTTAGCGGGAGGGGGGACAGGGGATGGCTACACCTTC.

A single count supports this clone. The J gene is TRBJ2-2, the V gene TRBV7-9, with a weak D call TRBD2 (5 bases). Germline V gene lookup returns CDR1 SEHNR and CDR2 FQNEAQ (reference sequence). Trimming cost V 1 base and J 11 bases, with 11 bases left between them. The CDR3 is made up of 13 amino acids. The CDR3 loop is CASSLGNGVELFF. CDR3 sequence (DNA): TGTGCCAGCAGCTTAGGGAACGGGGTCGAGCTGTTTTTT.

The V gene is TRBV25-1, the J gene TRBJ1-2; 8 nucleotides line up with TRBD1. J gave up 4 bases and V 1 base, and 11 bases lay outside the gene matches. This CDR3 is 17 amino acids long. CDR1 and CDR2 from the germline V gene are MGHDK and SYGVNS. This chain's CDR3 is CASSESLGQGESYGYTF. Here the CDR3 DNA reads TGTGCCAGCAGTGAATCACTCGGACAGGGAGAGAGCTATGGCTACACCTTC.